Shown below are 27 T cell receptor beta chains from a single sample sequenced in a study of patients and donors after allogeneic stem cell transplantation. TCRdb reanalysed the RT-PCR reads using MiXCR and keeps one entry per CDR3 protein. This table holds 100,000 to 130,000 distinct CDR3 sequences, around 33% found once. Input material: blood, either unsorted or a sorted T cell fraction (not recorded which). Source of these receptors: a human donor who was either an allogeneic HSCT recipient or a stem cell or donor lymphocyte infusion donor (not recorded which). It is not recorded whose cells these are; they may come from a transplant donor.

This clonotype was detected a few times. This rearrangement joins TRBV20-1 to TRBJ1-4, with TRBD1 matching over 7 bases. This CDR3 has 13 residues. Germline V gene data show CDR1 as DFQATT and CDR2 as SNEGSKA (reference sequence). V shed 5 bases, J shed 2 bases, and the junction held 2 bases outside the gene matches. CDR3 sequence: CSAPQGTNEKLFF. The CDR3 region has the DNA TGCAGTGCTCCACAGGGGACTAATGAAAAACTGTTTTTT.

This clonotype has more than one count but fewer than ten. The rearrangement joins TRBV12-3 or TRBV12-4 to TRBJ2-2; tentatively, D is TRBD1 (6 bases). The V and J ends lost 6 bases and 3 bases respectively, with 17 bases between them. CDR3 length: 16 residues. The CDR3 sequence: CASSGTYLWDTGELFF. CDR3 in DNA: TGTGCCAGCAGCGGGACATATCTTTGGGACACCGGGGAGCTGTTTTTT.

This clonotype was detected once. The chain is built from TRBV5-5 and TRBJ1-3, with no clear D. CDR3 size: 16 residues. The germline gives CDR1 SGHKS, CDR2 YYEKEE (reference sequence). V lost 2 bases and J lost 4, with 16 bases in between. The CDR3 is CASSFITAVPGNTIYF. Written as DNA, the CDR3 is TGTGCCAGCAGCTTCATCACAGCCGTCCCGGGAAACACCATATATTTT.

The genes are TRBV6-5 and TRBJ2-1; 9 nucleotides match TRBD2. CDR3 size: 16 residues. CDR1 and CDR2 from the germline V gene are MNHEY and SVGAGI. V lost 6 bases to trimming and J lost 8 bases; unmatched junction nucleotides: 14. CDR3 nucleotides: TGTGCCAGCAGAGACGGCGGCGGGAGGGGATGGGATGAGCAGTTCTTC. Amino acids: CASRDGGGRGWDEQFF.

V gene TRBV9 combines with J gene TRBJ2-3; 9 nucleotides match TRBD2. This CDR3 contains 17 residues. Per the germline V gene, CDR1 is SGDLS and CDR2 is YYNGEE. The V gene end was trimmed by 4 bases and the J gene end by 3 bases; junction bases not matched to a gene: 12. CDR3 DNA sequence: TGTGCCAGCAGCCCCTTACATTTTAGCGGGAGTACAGATACGCAGTATTTT. Amino acid sequence: CASSPLHFSGSTDTQYF.

DNA for the CDR3: TGTGCCAGCAGCCCGTTTGCTGGGGCCAACGTCCTGACTTTC. Translation gives CASSPFAGANVLTF. The chain uses TRBV5-6 and TRBJ2-6; D gene uncertain. With 4 bases removed from V and 2 bases from J, the gap between germline ends came to 7 bases. Germline V lookup: CDR1 SGHDT, CDR2 YYEEEE. CDR3 length equals 14 residues.

The V and J genes are TRBV7-2 and TRBJ1-4; tentatively, D is TRBD1 (6 bases). V was shortened by 5 bases and J by 0 bases, with 13 bases between the two germline ends. From germline, CDR1 is SGHTA and CDR2 FQGNSA. CDR3 length: 16 amino acids. CDR3 in DNA: TGTGCCAGCAGCCACGGACAGTCCGCAACTAATGAAAAACTGTTTTTT. Its translation: CASSHGQSATNEKLFF.

The chain employs TRBV10-3 and TRBJ1-6; TRBD1 matches at 7 bases. Germline V gene data show CDR1 as ENHRY and CDR2 as SYGVKD. This CDR3 is built from 15 residues. V was pared by 3 bases and J by 6 bases, with 5 bases of the junction left unmatched. CDR3 sequence: CAISDRQGINSPLHF. CDR3 nucleotides: TGTGCCATCAGTGACCGACAGGGCATTAATTCACCCCTCCACTTT.

This clonotype was recorded a few times. This chain joins TRBV12-3 or TRBV12-4 and TRBJ1-3; D gene ambiguous. The V and J ends lost 8 bases and 0 bases respectively, with 11 bases between them. The CDR3 runs to 14 residues. The CDR3 here is CASRRRVSGNTIYF. CDR3 bases: TGTGCCAGCCGGCGGCGGGTCTCTGGAAACACCATATATTTT.

The chain recombines TRBV10-3 with TRBJ1-3; D is unclear. V shed 3 bases and J shed 0 bases, with 6 bases lying between them. CDR1 and CDR2 (germline): ENHRY, SYGVKD. The CDR3 is 14 amino acids. The CDR3 region is CAISDLSSGNTIYF. In nucleotides, the CDR3 is TGTGCCATCAGTGACCTCTCCTCTGGAAACACCATATATTTT.

The chain combines TRBV28 with TRBJ1-6; 9 nucleotides line up with TRBD1. This CDR3 spans 15 amino acids. The V and J ends lost 6 bases and 6 bases, in that order; junction bases with no gene match: 6. Germline assignment: CDR1 MDHEN and CDR2 SYDVKM. The CDR3 coding sequence is TGTGCCAGCAGGGATTGGACAGGGGTTAATTCACCCCTCCACTTT. This translates into CASRDWTGVNSPLHF. The full variable domain, completed using reference TRBV28 and TRBJ1-6, is DVKVTQSSRYLVKRTGEKVFLECVQDMDHENMFWYRQDPGLGLRLIYFSYDVKMKEKGDIPEGYSVSREKKERFSLILESASTNQTSMYLCASRDWTGVNSPLHFGNGTRLTVT.

J is TRBJ1-5 and V is TRBV15; D gene unclear. The germline CDR1 and CDR2 sequences are LNHNV and YYDKDF (reference sequence). This CDR3 is 14 amino acids long. The V gene lost 6 bases and the J gene lost 3 bases, with 12 bases spanning the gap. The CDR3 is CATRKDGPNQPQHF. Written as DNA, the CDR3 is TGTGCCACCAGAAAGGACGGACCCAATCAGCCCCAGCATTTT.

This clonotype came up a few times. The gene calls are TRBV20-1 and TRBJ2-3; D tentatively fits TRBD1 or TRBD2 (6 bases each). V was clipped by 1 base and J by 2 bases, with 13 bases between them. From germline, CDR1 is DFQATT and CDR2 SNEGSKA (reference sequence). CDR3 size: 15 residues. CDR3 in amino acids: CSARGGANPTDTQYF. The DNA of the CDR3 is TGCAGTGCTAGAGGGGGGGCTAACCCCACAGATACGCAGTATTTT.

The chain recombines TRBV20-1 with TRBJ2-2, with D maybe TRBD1 (5 bases). V was trimmed by 6 bases and J by 2 bases, leaving 16 bases between them. CDR1 is DFQATT, CDR2 SNEGSKA, per germline (reference sequence). CDR3 length equals 15 residues. The CDR3 coding sequence is TGCAGTGCCGCCGCCCCAGACAGAAACACCGGGGAGCTGTTTTTT. It translates to CSAAAPDRNTGELFF.

In this sample, this clonotype turned up many times. The V call is TRBV3-1, the J call TRBJ2-3, with D uncertain. V shed 3 bases and J shed 6 bases, with 4 bases lying between them. The CDR3 spans 11 residues. CDR1 LGHDT and CDR2 YNNKEL come from the germline V gene (reference sequence). CDR3 coding DNA: TGTGCCAGCAGCCAGGGGGATACGCAGTATTTT. Translated, it gives CASSQGDTQYF.

This clonotype occurred a few times. The chain couples TRBV12-3 or TRBV12-4 to TRBJ2-1; TRBD1 or TRBD2 may be the D gene (5 bases each). This CDR3 region has 17 residues. The V end was cut by 3 bases, the J end by 0 bases, with 15 bases between. This CDR3 reads CASSFWSGTSSYNEQFF. CDR3 DNA: TGTGCCAGCAGTTTTTGGTCCGGGACCAGCTCCTACAATGAGCAGTTCTTC.

The chain is built from TRBV12-3 or TRBV12-4 and TRBJ2-7; D is possibly TRBD2 (6 bases). This CDR3 contains 14 residues. V was shortened by 2 bases and J by 1 base, with 9 bases between the two germline ends. The CDR3 here is CASSLYGTSYEQYF. DNA for the CDR3: TGTGCCAGCAGTTTATATGGGACTTCCTACGAGCAGTACTTC.

The V call is TRBV7-9, the J call TRBJ2-5; D ambiguous. Germline assignment: CDR1 SEHNR and CDR2 FQNEAQ (reference sequence). Trimming stripped 4 bases from V and 1 base from J, with 10 bases between. The CDR3 length is 14 residues. The CDR3 loop reads CASSSAVPQETQYF. The CDR3 DNA follows: TGTGCCAGCAGCTCGGCGGTCCCCCAAGAGACCCAGTACTTC.

In this sample, this clonotype turned up a few times. The V gene is TRBV11-2, the J gene TRBJ1-1; D remains unclear. Trimming pared 6 bases from V and 4 bases from J, leaving 9 bases between. The CDR3 runs 12 residues. The V gene's germline CDR1 is SGHAT and CDR2 FQNNGV. The CDR3: CASRTFSTEAFF. In DNA, the CDR3 is TGTGCCAGCAGGACTTTTAGCACTGAAGCTTTCTTT. Supplemented by reference TRBV11-2 and TRBJ1-1, the full variable domain reads EAGVAQSPRYKIIEKRQSVAFWCNPISGHATLYWYQQILGQGPKLLIQFQNNGVVDDSQLPKDRFSAERLKGVDSTLKIQPAKLEDSAVYLCASRTFSTEAFFGQGTRLTVV.

The rearrangement links TRBV30 to TRBJ2-1; no clear D. CDR1 GTSNPN and CDR2 SVGIG come from the germline V gene (reference sequence). This CDR3 has 14 amino acids. Trimming pared 5 bases from V and 2 bases from J, leaving 13 bases between. Here the CDR3 DNA reads TGTGCCTGGGCGGCCAGCAGCACCTACAATGAGCAGTTCTTC. The encoded protein is CAWAASSTYNEQFF.

There are a few counts of this clonotype. This chain uses TRBV27 with TRBJ1-1; D unclear. V was trimmed by 6 bases and J by 10 bases, leaving 18 bases between them. Per germline, CDR1 MNHEY and CDR2 SMNVEV (reference sequence). This CDR3 is 13 amino acids long. CDR3 DNA sequence: TGTGCCAGCAGACCTCGCACTTCCGGGTCAGCTTTCTTT. Protein: CASRPRTSGSAFF.

As DNA, the CDR3 is TGTGCCAGCAGTTACTTGGTGAGGCCCCCCTACAATGAGCAGTTCTTC. Translating it yields CASSYLVRPPYNEQFF. V is TRBV6-2 or TRBV6-3 and J is TRBJ2-1, with D uncertain. V lost 1 base, J lost 2 bases, and 12 bases lay in between. The CDR3 consists of 16 residues. The germline V gene encodes CDR1 MNHEY and CDR2 SVGEGT.

In its sample, this clonotype was seen a few times. The chain is built from TRBV4-3 and TRBJ1-2, with D possibly matching TRBD1 (6 bases). Germline lookup yields CDR1 LGHNA and CDR2 YSLEER. This CDR3 region has 19 residues. V was cut by 1 base and J by 6 bases, with 27 bases left in between. The DNA of the CDR3 is TGCGCCAGCAGCCAAGCAATAGGGGGAGCAGGGCGGGGTACGGATGGCTACACCTTC. It yields the protein CASSQAIGGAGRGTDGYTF.

The chain has TRBV7-2 and TRBJ2-2; unclear D gene. V was clipped by 2 bases and J by 6 bases, with 13 bases between them. CDR1 SGHTA and CDR2 FQGNSA come from the germline V gene. The CDR3 runs 15 residues. The CDR3 loop is CASSLLGNEAGELFF. For the CDR3, the DNA is TGTGCCAGCAGCTTACTAGGGAATGAGGCCGGGGAGCTGTTTTTT. Based on the CDR3 plus reference TRBV7-2 and TRBJ2-2, the full variable domain is GAGVSQSPSNKVTEKGKDVELRCDPISGHTALYWYRQSLGQGLEFLIYFQGNSAPDKSGLPSDRFSAERTGGSVSTLTIQRTQQEDSAVYLCASSLLGNEAGELFFGEGSRLTVL.

The rearrangement uses TRBV28 and TRBJ2-4, with 9 nucleotides matching TRBD1. The trim removed 6 bases at V and 2 bases at J, leaving 8 bases unmatched. From germline, CDR1 is MDHEN and CDR2 SYDVKM. The CDR3 contains 16 residues. Written as DNA, the CDR3 is TGTGCCAGCAGGGCCGGGACAGGGAGCACCAAAAACATTCAGTACTTC. Translation: CASRAGTGSTKNIQYF.

The V and J genes are TRBV12-3 or TRBV12-4 and TRBJ1-4; TRBD1 is a possible D gene (5 bases). V was cut by 6 bases and J by 6 bases, with 11 bases left in between. This CDR3 contains 13 residues. The DNA of the CDR3 is TGTGCCAGCAGGCGGGACTCTGATGAAAAACTGTTTTTT. It is translated as CASRRDSDEKLFF.

The V gene is TRBV18, the J gene TRBJ2-7; possibly TRBD1 for D (6 bases). Germline values: CDR1 KGHSH, CDR2 LQKENI. CDR3 length: 14 amino acids. V was cut by 3 bases and J by 5 bases, with 14 bases left in between. The CDR3 loop reads CASSPRQAIHEQYF. DNA for the CDR3: TGTGCCAGCTCACCGAGACAGGCCATCCACGAGCAGTACTTC.